Listed below are T cell receptor beta chains from one sample, sequenced in a study of blood T cell repertoires in COVID-19. Profiling relied on immunoSEQ multiplex PCR, and the TCRdb table lists in-frame clones only, not all of them. Found here are under 250,000 clones, about 90% of them singletons; the top ten hold around 1.2%. Input material: peripheral blood. The receptors were gathered from a man younger than 40 with acute or convalescent COVID-19. Each CDR3 is given with its conserved first and last residue. The D gene is left open where the match is weak. Some rows mark clone size as missing; the rest say once, few, many or name a class of expanded clone.

j_call: TRBJ1-3
d_call: -
clone_size: -
cdr3_length: 16
v_call: TRBV18
cdr3_nt: TGTGCCAGCTCACCAGACACAGGGTTCTCTGGAAACACCATATATTTT
cdr3_aa: CASSPDTGFSGNTIYF

j_call: TRBJ2-2
d_call: TRBD2
clone_size: -
cdr3_length: 15
v_call: TRBV28
cdr3_nt: TGTGCCAGCAGTGAGCGGGACTTGAAAACCCGGGAGCTGTTTTTT
cdr3_aa: CASSERDLKTRELFF

j_call: TRBJ1-2
d_call: TRBD1
clone_size: -
cdr3_length: 15
v_call: TRBV7-9
cdr3_nt: TGTGCCAGCAGCTTAATAGGAGAGGGGGCTGAGGGCTACACCTTC
cdr3_aa: CASSLIGEGAEGYTF

j_call: TRBJ2-1
d_call: -
clone_size: once
cdr3_length: 13
v_call: TRBV7-6
cdr3_nt: TGTGCCAGCAGCTTAATCCAGTCGTCCGAGCAGTTCTTC
cdr3_aa: CASSLIQSSEQFF

j_call: TRBJ2-4
d_call: TRBD2
clone_size: once
cdr3_length: 13
v_call: TRBV7-2
cdr3_nt: TGTGCCGGGGGGGGGACGGCCAAAAACATTCAGTACTTC
cdr3_aa: CAGGGTAKNIQYF

j_call: TRBJ2-7
d_call: -
clone_size: -
cdr3_length: 13
v_call: TRBV27
cdr3_nt: TGTGCCAGCAGTATCCGGGGTTCCGGGGGGCAGTACTTC
cdr3_aa: CASSIRGSGGQYF

j_call: TRBJ2-7
d_call: -
clone_size: -
cdr3_length: 15
v_call: TRBV4-1
cdr3_nt: TGCGCCAGCAGCCAAGAGGGCACAGGGTCCTACGAGCAGTACTTC
cdr3_aa: CASSQEGTGSYEQYF

j_call: TRBJ1-5
d_call: TRBD1
clone_size: -
cdr3_length: 13
v_call: TRBV30
cdr3_nt: TGTGCCTGGAGAAGACAGGGTCGTCAGCCCCAGCATTTT
cdr3_aa: CAWRRQGRQPQHF

j_call: TRBJ1-2
d_call: -
clone_size: -
cdr3_length: 15
v_call: TRBV27
cdr3_nt: TGTGCCAGCAGGCGACAGGATTTGGCCTCGTATGGCTACACCTTC
cdr3_aa: CASRRQDLASYGYTF

j_call: TRBJ1-5
d_call: -
clone_size: -
cdr3_length: 15
v_call: TRBV5-1
cdr3_nt: TGCGCCAGCAGCTTGCTGCCTGCCAGGGGCCAGCCCCAGCATTTT
cdr3_aa: CASSLLPARGQPQHF

j_call: TRBJ1-1
d_call: TRBD1
clone_size: -
cdr3_length: 15
v_call: TRBV28
cdr3_nt: TGTGCCAGCAGTTTGGGAACAGGGGGGTTGCACGAAGCTTTCTTT
cdr3_aa: CASSLGTGGLHEAFF

j_call: TRBJ1-2
d_call: -
clone_size: -
cdr3_length: 12
v_call: TRBV28
cdr3_nt: TGTGCCAGCAGCCAAGGGGCGGGGGGTCCCACCTTC
cdr3_aa: CASSQGAGGPTF

j_call: TRBJ2-1
d_call: TRBD2
clone_size: -
cdr3_length: 20
v_call: TRBV5-1
cdr3_nt: TGCGCCAGCAGCTGGCCGGCACAGGTTATAGGCGGGAGGGCCCAAAATGAGCAGTTCTTC
cdr3_aa: CASSWPAQVIGGRAQNEQFF

j_call: TRBJ1-2
d_call: TRBD1
clone_size: -
cdr3_length: 16
v_call: TRBV6-6
cdr3_nt: TGTGCCAGCAGTTACTCGAGGGGACAGGGGGGGTATGGCTACACCTTC
cdr3_aa: CASSYSRGQGGYGYTF

j_call: TRBJ2-3
d_call: -
clone_size: -
cdr3_length: 15
v_call: TRBV21-1
cdr3_nt: TGTGCCAGCAGCAATTGGGCTAGCGGGGGGGATACGCAGTATTTT
cdr3_aa: CASSNWASGGDTQYF

j_call: TRBJ1-4
d_call: -
clone_size: -
cdr3_length: 16
v_call: TRBV28
cdr3_nt: TGTGCCAGCAGTTCACCCAGGGGAGCGACTAATGAAAAACTGTTTTTT
cdr3_aa: CASSSPRGATNEKLFF

j_call: TRBJ2-3
d_call: -
clone_size: -
cdr3_length: 15
v_call: TRBV6-1
cdr3_nt: TGTGCCAGCAGTGAAATCCATACTAGCACAGATACGCAGTATTTT
cdr3_aa: CASSEIHTSTDTQYF

j_call: TRBJ1-1
d_call: -
clone_size: -
cdr3_length: 13
v_call: TRBV11-2
cdr3_nt: TGTGCCAGCAGCTACAGGGTGGGGACTGAAGCTTTCTTT
cdr3_aa: CASSYRVGTEAFF

j_call: TRBJ1-2
d_call: -
clone_size: -
cdr3_length: 15
v_call: TRBV6-5
cdr3_nt: TGTGCCAGCACCCCTAGTGGGGGGTCCCCTTATGGCTACACCTTC
cdr3_aa: CASTPSGGSPYGYTF

j_call: TRBJ2-2
d_call: -
clone_size: -
cdr3_length: 13
v_call: TRBV9
cdr3_nt: TGTGCCAGCAGCGAAAGGGGAGGCGGGGAGCTGTTTTTT
cdr3_aa: CASSERGGGELFF

j_call: TRBJ2-3
d_call: -
clone_size: -
cdr3_length: 14
v_call: TRBV10-3
cdr3_nt: TGTGCCACCGGGAGAGCGGTTAGCACAGATACGCAGTATTTT
cdr3_aa: CATGRAVSTDTQYF

j_call: TRBJ1-2
d_call: -
clone_size: -
cdr3_length: 16
v_call: TRBV27
cdr3_nt: TGTGCCAGCACCGCAGAGATTTGGGGCTCCCTAAGCGGCTACACCTTC
cdr3_aa: CASTAEIWGSLSGYTF

j_call: TRBJ2-5
d_call: TRBD1
clone_size: -
cdr3_length: 12
v_call: TRBV14
cdr3_nt: TGTGCCAGCAGCTGGACAGGGGTTCCCCAGTACTTC
cdr3_aa: CASSWTGVPQYF

j_call: TRBJ2-7
d_call: -
clone_size: -
cdr3_length: 14
v_call: TRBV28
cdr3_nt: TGTGCCAGCAGTTTTTTAGCGGCTTCCTACGAGCAGTACTTC
cdr3_aa: CASSFLAASYEQYF

j_call: TRBJ2-5
d_call: TRBD2
clone_size: -
cdr3_length: 17
v_call: TRBV15
cdr3_nt: TGTGCCACCAGCAGAGGGTCGTTTCGGGGGGTCCAAGAGACCCAGTACTTC
cdr3_aa: CATSRGSFRGVQETQYF

j_call: TRBJ2-2
d_call: TRBD1
clone_size: -
cdr3_length: 14
v_call: TRBV19
cdr3_nt: TGTGCCAGTAGTAGACAGGGAACTCCCGGGGAGCTGTTTTTT
cdr3_aa: CASSRQGTPGELFF

j_call: TRBJ1-4
d_call: TRBD1
clone_size: -
cdr3_length: 14
v_call: TRBV2
cdr3_nt: TGTGCCAGCAGAGGGACAGGGGGGAATGAAAAACTGTTTTTT
cdr3_aa: CASRGTGGNEKLFF

j_call: TRBJ1-1
d_call: -
clone_size: -
cdr3_length: 13
v_call: TRBV11-2
cdr3_nt: TGTGCCAGCAGCCCCACAGGGCTAAGTGAAGCTTTCTTT
cdr3_aa: CASSPTGLSEAFF

j_call: TRBJ2-5
d_call: TRBD2
clone_size: once
cdr3_length: 17
v_call: TRBV5-1
cdr3_nt: TGCGCCAGCAGCTCCCCCCTGACTAGCGGAAATAAAGAGACCCAGTACTTC
cdr3_aa: CASSSPLTSGNKETQYF

j_call: TRBJ2-7
d_call: -
clone_size: -
cdr3_length: 14
v_call: TRBV5-5
cdr3_nt: TGTGCCAGCAGCCAGCGTGGCCCTCGGGACGAGCAGTACTTC
cdr3_aa: CASSQRGPRDEQYF

j_call: TRBJ1-5
d_call: -
clone_size: -
cdr3_length: 13
v_call: TRBV7-9
cdr3_nt: TGTGCCAGCAGCTTTGAGGGCAATCAGCCCCAGCATTTT
cdr3_aa: CASSFEGNQPQHF

j_call: TRBJ2-7
d_call: TRBD1
clone_size: -
cdr3_length: 14
v_call: TRBV6-6
cdr3_nt: TGTGCCAGCAGGAAACCACAGGGGGTGGACGAGCAGTACTTC
cdr3_aa: CASRKPQGVDEQYF

j_call: TRBJ2-7
d_call: -
clone_size: -
cdr3_length: 14
v_call: TRBV3-1/TRBV3-2
cdr3_nt: TGTGCCAGCAGCCAAGCGGGTTCCTCCTACGAGCAGTACTTC
cdr3_aa: CASSQAGSSYEQYF